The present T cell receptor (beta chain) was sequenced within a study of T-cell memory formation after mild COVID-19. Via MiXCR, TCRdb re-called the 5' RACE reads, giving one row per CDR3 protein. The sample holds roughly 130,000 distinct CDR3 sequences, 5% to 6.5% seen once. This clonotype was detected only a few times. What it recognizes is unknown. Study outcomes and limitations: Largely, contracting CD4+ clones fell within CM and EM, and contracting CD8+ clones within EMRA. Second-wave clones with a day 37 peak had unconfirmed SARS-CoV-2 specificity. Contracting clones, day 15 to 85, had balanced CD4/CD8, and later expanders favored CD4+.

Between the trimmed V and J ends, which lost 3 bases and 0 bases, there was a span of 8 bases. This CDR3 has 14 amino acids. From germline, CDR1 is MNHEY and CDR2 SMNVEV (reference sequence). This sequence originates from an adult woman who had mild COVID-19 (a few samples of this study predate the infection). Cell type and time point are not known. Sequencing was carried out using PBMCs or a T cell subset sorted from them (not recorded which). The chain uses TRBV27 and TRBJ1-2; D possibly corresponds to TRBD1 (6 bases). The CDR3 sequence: CASSLKGANYGYTF. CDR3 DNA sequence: TGTGCCAGCAGTTTGAAGGGGGCTAACTATGGCTACACCTTC.